One and the same sample provided the 20 T cell receptor beta chains below, sequenced in a study of beta chain features in type 1 diabetes (dated by TCRdb to 2016 to 2018). The library was built by means of the immunoSEQ multiplex PCR assay. All of the isolated RNA was reverse transcribed with the High Capacity cDNA Reverse Transcription Kit, so expressed TCRB transcripts were sequenced. TCRdb's version of the immuneACCESS table is confined to in-frame rearrangements and falls short of the full clone set. An unresolved V gene accounts for under half of the shortfall where checked; the remainder is of unknown origin. This sample is represented by around 290,000 clones; roughly 8% of them were singletons. The ten largest clones add up to approximately 1% of the sample. Sequenced input: central memory CD4+ T cells from blood. These receptors were collected from a woman aged 18 to 35 in good health.

This clone was recorded many times. The V and J genes are TRBV21-1 and TRBJ1-4; whether TRBD1, the table's D call, matches the DNA was not checked. TRBV21-1 is noted as a pseudogene. The CDR3 is made up of 14 amino acids. This CDR3 reads CASSKDKGVEKLFF. In nucleotides, the CDR3 is TGTGCCAGCAGCAAAGATAAAGGGGTTGAAAAACTGTTTTTT.

The sample holds many counts of this clone. The V call is TRBV2, the J call TRBJ2-2, with TRBD2 matching 8 bases. Germline V gene lookup returns CDR1 SNHLY and CDR2 FYNNEI. With V trimmed by 6 bases and J by 0 bases, 6 bases remained unmatched. The CDR3 length is 16 residues. CDR3 bases: TGTGCCAGCAGGCTATTAGCGGGATCGAACACCGGGGAGCTGTTTTTT. Amino acid sequence: CASRLLAGSNTGELFF.

The chain links TRBV2 to TRBJ1-1; D remains ambiguous. V was shortened by 6 bases and J by 3 bases, with 8 bases between the two germline ends. The CDR3 is 12 amino acids. The germline CDR1 and CDR2 sequences are SNHLY and FYNNEI. This chain's CDR3 is CASSKRDTEAFF. CDR3 DNA: TGTGCCAGCAGCAAGAGGGACACTGAAGCTTTCTTT.

The chain couples TRBV7-2 to TRBJ2-3, with D perhaps matching TRBD1 or TRBD2 (5 bases each). V lost 3 bases to trimming and J lost 2 bases, with 21 bases between them. CDR3 size: 18 residues. CDR1 and CDR2 from the germline V gene are SGHTA and FQGNSA. In DNA form, the CDR3 reads TGTGCCAGCAGCTTGGGGGTAGGGTCTTTAAGTCTCACAGATACGCAGTATTTT. This gives the protein CASSLGVGSLSLTDTQYF.

This clone was seen more than once but under ten times. The chain employs TRBV13 and TRBJ2-4; either TRBD1 or TRBD2 may fit D (5 bases each). V lost 5 bases and J lost 2, with 16 bases in between. The CDR3 loop spans 16 amino acids. Germline lookup yields CDR1 PRHDT and CDR2 FYEKMQ (reference sequence). CDR3 loop: CASSGVWDVPKNIQYF. Written as DNA, the CDR3 is TGTGCCAGCAGCGGAGTCTGGGACGTACCCAAAAACATTCAGTACTTC.

The chain has TRBV27 and TRBJ2-7; 9 bases align to TRBD1. With 6 bases clipped from V and 5 bases from J, the junction kept 29 bases outside the gene matches. In germline, CDR1 is MNHEY, CDR2 SMNVEV (reference sequence). The CDR3 has 21 amino acids. CDR3 sequence (DNA): TGTGCCAGCAGCACTAGGCCAAACAGGGGGCTATTGCGGGACCACGGGGACGAGCAGTACTTC. Translating it yields CASSTRPNRGLLRDHGDEQYF.

This clone was seen a handful of times. V is TRBV9 and J is TRBJ1-1; no clear D. The ends were cut back, 0 bases at V and 0 bases at J, with 12 bases in the middle. CDR1 and CDR2 from the germline V gene are SGDLS and YYNGEE. This CDR3 region has 16 residues. The CDR3 loop reads CASSVDPKRMNTEAFF. Here the CDR3 DNA reads TGTGCCAGCAGCGTAGACCCTAAACGGATGAACACTGAAGCTTTCTTT. The variable domain in full, completed from reference TRBV9 and TRBJ1-1, reads DSGVTQTPKHLITATGQRVTLRCSPRSGDLSVYWYQQSLDQGLQFLIQYYNGEERAKGNILERFSAQQFPDLHSELNLSSLELGDSALYFCASSVDPKRMNTEAFFGQGTRLTVV.

This chain connects TRBV29-1 to TRBJ2-7; possibly TRBD1 for D (6 bases). Germline values: CDR1 SQVTM, CDR2 ANQGSEA. Trimming cost V 4 bases and J 2 bases, with 12 bases left between them. This CDR3 contains 13 residues. CDR3 nucleotides: TGCAGCGTTGGGAAGGGGGAGACCTACGAGCAGTACTTC. This translates into CSVGKGETYEQYF.

The chain couples TRBV7-3 to TRBJ1-6, with 8 bases fitting TRBD1. CDR3 length: 15 residues. V was pared by 3 bases and J by 7 bases, with 5 bases of the junction left unmatched. Germline CDR1 SGHTA, CDR2 FQGTGA. DNA for the CDR3: TGTGCCAGCAGCTTGGACAGGGTAGGGAATTCACCCCTCCACTTT. This sequence encodes CASSLDRVGNSPLHF.

This clone was picked up a small number of times. In DNA form, the CDR3 reads TGTGCCAGCAACAGGGCCGCCCCACCCTACGAGCAGTACTTC. This encodes CASNRAAPPYEQYF. V usage is TRBV27 and J usage is TRBJ2-5; the D gene is possibly TRBD1 (6 bases). The closer fit of TRBJ2-7 to the DNA end suggests the J call may be wrong. The germline gives CDR1 MNHEY, CDR2 SMNVEV (reference sequence). The CDR3 length is 14 residues.

This rearrangement joins TRBV6-5 to TRBJ2-7, with 8 bases lining up with TRBD2. Germline CDR1 MNHEY, CDR2 SVGAGI. The CDR3 totals 14 residues. The V and J ends lost 5 bases and 2 bases, in that order; junction bases with no gene match: 5. The CDR3 here is CASSRTSTTYEQYF. CDR3 DNA: TGTGCCAGCAGTCGGACTAGCACGACCTACGAGCAGTACTTC.

This clone was seen a handful of times. V and J are TRBV18 and TRBJ1-6; possible D gene TRBD1, 6 bases. The ends were cut back, 3 bases at V and 0 bases at J, with 12 bases in the middle. The CDR3 is 17 amino acids. Germline CDR1 and CDR2: KGHSH and LQKENI. Written as DNA, the CDR3 is TGTGCCAGCTCACCCCTACAGGGCAGCTCCTATAATTCACCCCTCCACTTT. It specifies CASSPLQGSSYNSPLHF.

The chain joins TRBV18 to TRBJ2-1; TRBD1 might be the D (6 bases). The CDR3 contains 13 residues. Trimming left V 4 bases short and J 6 bases short, with 10 bases between. CDR1 is KGHSH and CDR2 is LQKENI in the germline V gene. DNA for the CDR3: TGTGCCAGCTCACTACAGGGATCCAATGAGCAGTTCTTC. Its translation: CASSLQGSNEQFF.

This clone has a count of ten or more. The chain combines TRBV7-8 with TRBJ1-4, with 7 positions matching TRBD1. V gave up 1 base and J gave up 8 bases; unmatched junction bases: 7. The CDR3 runs to 15 residues. Germline values: CDR1 SGHVS, CDR2 FQNEAQ. The CDR3 DNA is TGTGCCAGCAGCTTAGGACAGGGAACCTACGAAAAACTGTTTTTT. Protein sequence: CASSLGQGTYEKLFF.

A few counts support this clone. This sequence joins TRBV6-1 and TRBJ2-3; a weak D match, TRBD1 (5 bases). The CDR3 spans 13 residues. The V gene's germline CDR1 is MNHNS and CDR2 SASEGT. The V end was cut by 8 bases, the J end by 0 bases, with 9 bases between. The CDR3 spells CASRTYSTDTQYF. In DNA, the CDR3 is TGTGCCAGCCGGACATATAGCACAGATACGCAGTATTTT.

V and J are TRBV7-2 and TRBJ2-3; the match to TRBD2 covers 10 bases. The CDR3 length is 17 residues. Germline lookup yields CDR1 SGHTA and CDR2 FQGNSA. Losses at the gene ends were 6 bases for V and 4 bases for J; bases not matched to a gene: 13. CDR3 in amino acids: CASSFTAAGGLADTQYF. CDR3 DNA: TGTGCCAGCAGTTTTACGGCAGCGGGAGGGCTTGCAGATACGCAGTATTTT.

This clone was detected many times. The chain couples TRBV12-5 to TRBJ1-1; TRBD1 might be the D (5 bases). Germline CDR1 is LGHNT and CDR2 is FRNRAP. Trimming took 4 bases from V and 11 from J, leaving 14 bases between them. This CDR3 contains 12 residues. The CDR3 here is CASGSWDADAFF. The CDR3 DNA is TGTGCTAGTGGTTCCTGGGACGCGGACGCTTTCTTT.

This clone was counted only a few times. V is TRBV29-1 and J is TRBJ1-1; D might be TRBD1 (6 bases). Germline V gene sequence: CDR1 SQVTM, CDR2 ANQGSEA. V was trimmed by 2 bases and J by 6 bases, leaving 13 bases between them. The CDR3 has 13 amino acids. The CDR3 DNA reads as TGCAGCGTTGAAACGGTCAGGGGATCTGAAGCTTTCTTT. Residues: CSVETVRGSEAFF.

This clone was counted at least ten times. This chain connects TRBV28 to TRBJ2-7, with D perhaps given as TRBD1 or TRBD2 (5 bases each). Germline V gene sequence: CDR1 MDHEN, CDR2 SYDVKM. CDR3 length: 15 amino acids. Trimming took off 6 bases at V and 0 bases at J, with 15 bases between the two ends. CDR3 DNA: TGTGCCAGCAGCCAAGTCAGAGGGACCTCCTACGAGCAGTACGTC. It codes for CASSQVRGTSYEQYV.

The genes are TRBV4-1 and TRBJ2-3, with a tentative D call TRBD2 (7 bases). Trimming pared 0 bases from V and 5 bases from J, leaving 24 bases between. The CDR3 has 19 amino acids. Germline lookup yields CDR1 MGHRA and CDR2 YSYEKL. The DNA for the CDR3 is TGCGCCAGCAGCCAAGATTTAGTCGGCGGGGGCGGTCTAGGAGATACGCAGTATTTT. Protein sequence: CASSQDLVGGGGLGDTQYF.